One and the same sample provided the 28 T cell receptor beta chains below, sequenced in a study of blood T cell repertoires in COVID-19. Repertoires were generated with immunoSEQ multiplex PCR, while TCRdb's copy carries only in-frame clones and drops some. The sample holds about 200,000 clones, roughly 84% seen once. Sample: PBMCs or T cells enriched from blood (not recorded which). The receptor source for this set is a man aged 40-50 years who had recovered from COVID-19.

The chain couples TRBV19 to TRBJ2-6, with D unresolved. Trimming removed 3 bases at V and 0 bases at J, with 9 bases between. This CDR3 is 16 amino acids long. Per the germline V gene, CDR1 is LNHDA and CDR2 is SQIVND (reference sequence). CDR3 coding DNA: TGTGCCAGTAGTATGGCAGGTTTCTCTGGGGCCAACGTCCTGACTTTC. It codes for CASSMAGFSGANVLTF.

The genes are TRBV29-1 and TRBJ1-2, with 9 nucleotides matching TRBD1. V shed 6 bases, J shed 3 bases, and the junction held 17 bases outside the gene matches. The CDR3 length is 17 residues. The germline V gene has CDR1 SQVTM and CDR2 ANQGSEA. The chain's CDR3 is CSVSLRATGGLYYGYTF. The CDR3 nucleotides read TGCAGCGTCTCCCTGAGGGCGACAGGGGGACTATACTATGGCTACACCTTC.

This chain connects TRBV19 to TRBJ1-2; the D gene is possibly TRBD1 (6 bases). There are 15 residues in the CDR3. Trimming took off 5 bases at V and 6 bases at J, with 19 bases between the two ends. Germline CDR1 reads LNHDA; CDR2 reads SQIVND (reference sequence). CDR3 protein: CASSVAGDRGDGYTF. In DNA, the CDR3 is TGTGCCAGTAGTGTCGCAGGGGACCGGGGAGATGGCTACACCTTC.

The chain recombines TRBV7-8 with TRBJ1-4, with D maybe TRBD1 (5 bases). Deletions cut 0 bases from V and 6 bases from J, with 11 bases between. The CDR3 runs to 15 residues. Germline CDR1 is SGHVS and CDR2 is FQNEAQ. The DNA for the CDR3 is TGTGCCAGCAGCTTAGCGGGGCCCTCCCATGAAAAACTGTTTTTT. Translating gives CASSLAGPSHEKLFF. Supplemented by reference TRBV7-8 and TRBJ1-4, the full variable domain reads GAGVSQSPRYKVAKRGQDVALRCDPISGHVSLFWYQQALGQGPEFLTYFQNEAQLDKSGLPSDRFFAERPEGSVSTLKIQRTQQEDSAVYLCASSLAGPSHEKLFFGSGTQLSVL.

The chain has TRBV9 and TRBJ2-2; the match to TRBD1 covers 10 bases. The CDR3 has 15 amino acids. V shed 4 bases and J 6 bases; nucleotides not matched to a gene: 6. CDR1 and CDR2 from the germline V gene are SGDLS and YYNGEE. CDR3 loop: CASSRTGQGAGELFF. The CDR3, as DNA: TGTGCCAGCAGCCGCACCGGACAGGGGGCCGGGGAGCTGTTTTTT. The variable domain in full, with the rest retrieved from reference TRBV9 and TRBJ2-2, is DSGVTQTPKHLITATGQRVTLRCSPRSGDLSVYWYQQSLDQGLQFLIQYYNGEERAKGNILERFSAQQFPDLHSELNLSSLELGDSALYFCASSRTGQGAGELFFGEGSRLTVL.

This chain joins TRBV5-8 and TRBJ1-1, with TRBD1 matching 7 bases. V shed 2 bases, J shed 1 base, and the junction held 5 bases outside the gene matches. The CDR3 has 15 residues. Looked up from germline, CDR1 is SGHTS and CDR2 is YDEGEE. CDR3: CASSLPGTENTEAFF. The DNA for the CDR3 is TGTGCCAGCAGCTTACCCGGGACAGAGAACACTGAAGCTTTCTTT.

The chain joins TRBV6-5 to TRBJ2-3, with D perhaps TRBD1 (6 bases). Between the trimmed V and J ends, which lost 7 bases and 6 bases, there was a span of 14 bases. The length of the CDR3 is 13 residues. CDR1 and CDR2 from the germline V gene are MNHEY and SVGAGI. DNA of the CDR3: TGTGCCAGCACCATCACAGGGACCGATACGCAGTATTTT. The encoded protein is CASTITGTDTQYF.

V is TRBV6-2 or TRBV6-3 and J is TRBJ2-7; D is perhaps TRBD1 (5 bases). With 0 bases removed from V and 6 bases from J, the gap between germline ends came to 12 bases. The CDR3 runs to 14 residues. Germline V lookup: CDR1 MNHEY, CDR2 SVGEGT. The CDR3 is CASSYSDRVGEQYF. CDR3 nucleotide sequence: TGTGCCAGCAGTTACTCAGACAGAGTCGGCGAGCAGTACTTC.

The chain links TRBV5-6 to TRBJ1-2; D not resolved. The CDR3 has 13 residues. Germline CDR1 reads SGHDT; CDR2 reads YYEEEE. V dropped 5 bases and J dropped 7 bases, with 15 bases sitting between them. CDR3 sequence (DNA): TGTGCCAGCAGTGACATTTGGGTCGGTGGCTACACCTTC. Its translation: CASSDIWVGGYTF.

This clone has ten or more counts. The V and J genes are TRBV30 and TRBJ1-6; TRBD1 might be the D (6 bases). Germline V gene data show CDR1 as GTSNPN and CDR2 as SVGIG (reference sequence). The V gene lost 4 bases and the J gene lost 8 bases, with 9 bases spanning the gap. CDR3 size: 12 residues. This chain's CDR3 is CAWKPGDSPLHF. CDR3 in DNA: TGTGCCTGGAAACCAGGGGATTCACCCCTCCACTTT.

This sequence joins TRBV24-1 and TRBJ1-1, with D tentatively TRBD1 (6 bases). In germline, CDR1 is KGHDR, CDR2 SFDVKD. V lost 7 bases to trimming and J lost 3 bases, with 11 bases between them. This CDR3 is built from 13 residues. The CDR3 here is CATRGTKDTEAFF. The CDR3 bases are TGTGCCACCAGGGGGACAAAGGACACTGAAGCTTTCTTT.

The chain combines TRBV6-5 with TRBJ1-5; TRBD1 matches 9 bases. The CDR3 extends over 14 amino acids. CDR1 is MNHEY and CDR2 is SVGAGI in the germline V gene. The trim removed 7 bases at V and 6 bases at J, leaving 7 bases unmatched. This CDR3 is CASTRTGAGQPQHF. Here the CDR3 DNA reads TGTGCCAGCACCCGGACAGGGGCCGGTCAGCCCCAGCATTTT.

This clone came up once. The chain combines TRBV6-5 with TRBJ1-6, with D uncertain. The germline V gene encodes CDR1 MNHEY and CDR2 SVGAGI. V was pared by 2 bases and J by 10 bases, with 12 bases between. The CDR3 length is 14 residues. CDR3 amino acids: CASSYRRGESPLHF. The DNA of the CDR3 is TGTGCCAGCAGTTACCGCCGGGGAGAGTCACCCCTCCACTTT.

The chain uses TRBV12-3 or TRBV12-4 and TRBJ1-1; TRBD1 agrees at 9 bases. The CDR3 has 13 amino acids. V lost 7 bases to trimming and J lost 11 bases; unmatched junction nucleotides: 11. Written as DNA, the CDR3 is TGTGCCAGCACCCTAATGACAGGGGGGTTGGCTTTCTTT. Translation: CASTLMTGGLAFF.

V gene TRBV28 combines with J gene TRBJ2-7; D possibly corresponds to TRBD2 (5 bases). From germline, CDR1 is MDHEN and CDR2 SYDVKM. V lost 3 bases, J lost 0 bases, and 15 bases lay in between. This CDR3 is 16 amino acids long. CDR3 DNA sequence: TGTGCCAGCAGTTTTTCGGTTAGCGAGAGCTCCTACGAGCAGTACTTC. It codes for CASSFSVSESSYEQYF.

The chain employs TRBV6-4 and TRBJ1-6; D remains ambiguous. Trimming took 5 bases from V and 7 from J, leaving 18 bases between them. The CDR3 spans 16 residues. CDR1 is MRHNA, CDR2 SNTAGT, per germline. CDR3 nucleotides: TGTGCCAGCAGTAATGAATACAGAGATTTAAATTCACCCCTCCACTTT. As protein: CASSNEYRDLNSPLHF.

V is TRBV18 and J is TRBJ1-3; unclear D gene. Trimming removed 0 bases at V and 2 bases at J, with 8 bases between. The CDR3 totals 15 residues. The germline CDR1 and CDR2 sequences are KGHSH and LQKENI. The CDR3 reads CASSPPGSAGNTIYF. The CDR3 DNA is TGTGCCAGCTCACCACCCGGCAGCGCTGGAAACACCATATATTTT.

The gene calls are TRBV5-6 and TRBJ2-7, with D possibly matching TRBD1 (7 bases). V was shortened by 6 bases and J by 3 bases, with 19 bases between the two germline ends. CDR1 and CDR2 (germline): SGHDT, YYEEEE. The CDR3 is 15 amino acids. CDR3 sequence reads: CASIKRGGGVYEQYF. In nucleotides, the CDR3 is TGTGCCAGCATCAAAAGAGGGGGCGGGGTCTACGAGCAGTACTTC.

V usage is TRBV15 and J usage is TRBJ1-1; no reliable D call. V lost 8 bases to trimming and J lost 0 bases, with 10 bases between them. Germline lookup yields CDR1 LNHNV and CDR2 YYDKDF (reference sequence). The CDR3 consists of 13 residues. DNA for the CDR3: TGTGCCACCCGCCTAGGAGTGAACACTGAAGCTTTCTTT. Translation gives CATRLGVNTEAFF. Full variable domain (rest looked up from reference TRBV15 and TRBJ1-1): DAMVIQNPRYQVTQFGKPVTLSCSQTLNHNVMYWYQQKSSQAPKLLFHYYDKDFNNEADTPDNFQSRRPNTSFCFLDIRSPGLGDTAMYLCATRLGVNTEAFFGQGTRLTVV.

The chain joins TRBV4-1 to TRBJ1-2; 12 bases map to TRBD1. V shed 5 bases, J shed 3 bases, and the junction held 10 bases outside the gene matches. The germline V gene has CDR1 MGHRA and CDR2 YSYEKL. This CDR3 comprises 17 residues. The CDR3 loop reads CASSDFPRDRGHYGYTF. For the CDR3, the DNA is TGCGCCAGCAGCGATTTCCCACGGGACAGGGGGCACTATGGCTACACCTTC.

V and J are TRBV7-8 and TRBJ2-7; 8 bases align to TRBD1. Germline CDR1 and CDR2: SGHVS and FQNEAQ. CDR3 length: 15 amino acids. J lost 4 bases, V lost 3 bases, and 8 bases had no gene match. The CDR3 region has the DNA TGTGCCAGCAGCTTTCCACCGGGACAGGTATACGAGCAGTACTTC. Translating it yields CASSFPPGQVYEQYF.

The gene calls are TRBV6-5 and TRBJ2-7; D is possibly TRBD2 (5 bases). This CDR3 contains 13 residues. Trimming took 8 bases from V and 4 from J, leaving 15 bases between them. Germline V gene data show CDR1 as MNHEY and CDR2 as SVGAGI. The CDR3 DNA reads as TGTGCCAGCGGGAGAGGGTCCGGGTACGAGCAGTACTTC. Its translation is CASGRGSGYEQYF.

The V and J genes are TRBV3-1 (or the pseudogene TRBV3-2) and TRBJ1-2, with D possibly being TRBD1 (6 bases). In germline, CDR1 is LGHDT, CDR2 YNNKEL (reference sequence). The CDR3 extends over 14 amino acids. Trimming removed 1 base at V and 10 bases at J, with 16 bases between. For the CDR3, the DNA is TGTGCCAGCAGCCAAGCCCTTGGACAGCCCCACTACACCTTC. This translates into CASSQALGQPHYTF.

V gene TRBV9 combines with J gene TRBJ1-5; 8 bases are a match to TRBD1. V lost 4 bases to trimming and J lost 0 bases; unmatched junction nucleotides: 3. CDR3 length: 15 amino acids. Germline V lookup: CDR1 SGDLS, CDR2 YYNGEE. CDR3 sequence reads: CASSRTGGSNQPQHF. The CDR3 nucleotides read TGTGCCAGCAGCCGTACAGGGGGTAGCAATCAGCCCCAGCATTTT. Looking up the rest from reference TRBV9 and TRBJ1-5 gives the full variable domain: DSGVTQTPKHLITATGQRVTLRCSPRSGDLSVYWYQQSLDQGLQFLIQYYNGEERAKGNILERFSAQQFPDLHSELNLSSLELGDSALYFCASSRTGGSNQPQHFGDGTRLSIL.

The V call is TRBV5-4, the J call TRBJ2-5; D perhaps matches TRBD2 (6 bases). The V end was cut by 0 bases, the J end by 2 bases, with 14 bases between. The CDR3 has 16 residues. Germline CDR1 and CDR2: SGHNT and YYREEE (reference sequence). The CDR3: CASSLVGSGGQETQYF. The CDR3 DNA is TGTGCCAGCAGCTTGGTGGGTTCCGGGGGACAAGAGACCCAGTACTTC.

The chain carries TRBV2 and TRBJ1-2, with D possibly TRBD1 on 5 matching bases. Between the trimmed V and J ends, which lost 3 bases and 2 bases, there was a span of 7 bases. The germline CDR1 and CDR2 sequences are SNHLY and FYNNEI. The CDR3 is 13 amino acids. The CDR3 sequence: CASSDGGNYGYTF. The CDR3 DNA sequence: TGTGCCAGCAGTGATGGGGGGAACTATGGCTACACCTTC.

The CDR3: CASSGTGLSGNTIYF. CDR3 in DNA: TGCGCCAGCAGTGGAACAGGCCTCTCTGGAAACACCATATATTTT. The V gene is TRBV4-1, the J gene TRBJ1-3; tentative D call: TRBD1 (5 bases). Per germline, CDR1 MGHRA and CDR2 YSYEKL. V lost 6 bases and J 0 bases, leaving 12 bases between the germline ends. The CDR3 spans 15 residues.

The V and J genes are TRBV19 and TRBJ1-1; D perhaps matches TRBD1 (5 bases). Germline CDR1 LNHDA, CDR2 SQIVND (reference sequence). The CDR3 consists of 15 residues. V was shortened by 4 bases and J by 5 bases, with 17 bases between the two germline ends. The CDR3 DNA reads as TGTGCCAGTAGTAAAAAAGACCAGGGTTGGACTGAAGCTTTCTTT. Translation: CASSKKDQGWTEAFF.